The subject of this entry is one T cell receptor beta chain. Per germline, CDR1 SGHTA and CDR2 FQGNSA. This CDR3 region has 14 residues. The ends were cut back, 2 bases at V and 0 bases at J, with 8 bases in the middle. The data belong to a study of blood T cell repertoires in COVID-19. Study details: Both acute and convalescent COVID-19 samples were obtained from the United States, Italy and Spain. PBMCs, B-cell-depleted T cells, or T cells were the source of the cDNA or gDNA that made up the material.

TCRdb's copy holds only in-frame clones and misses some; the assay was immunoSEQ multiplex PCR. The table records around 300,000 clones, around 90% of them present only once. It was during active infection that Seattle patients were enrolled and then longitudinally followed. Source material: peripheral blood. The sequence derives from a woman aged 30 to 39 with COVID-19, enrolled during active disease. The chain has TRBV7-2 and TRBJ2-7, with D unresolved. The CDR3 is CASSLLGSSYEQYF. Written as DNA, the CDR3 is TGTGCCAGCAGCTTACTGGGCAGCTCCTACGAGCAGTACTTC.